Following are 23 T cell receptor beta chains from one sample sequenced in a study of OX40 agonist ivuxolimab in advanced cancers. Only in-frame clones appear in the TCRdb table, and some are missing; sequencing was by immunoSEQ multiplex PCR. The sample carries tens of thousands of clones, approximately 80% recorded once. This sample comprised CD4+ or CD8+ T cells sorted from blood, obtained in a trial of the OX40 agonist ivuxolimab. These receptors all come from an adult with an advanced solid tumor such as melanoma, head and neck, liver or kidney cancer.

The CDR3 spells CASSQDLGGNEKLFF. DNA of the CDR3: TGTGCCAGCAGCCAGGACCTGGGGGGGAATGAAAAACTGTTTTTT. The chain carries TRBV28 and TRBJ1-4; possibly TRBD1 for D (5 bases). The CDR3 spans 15 residues. The germline V gene encodes CDR1 MDHEN and CDR2 SYDVKM. The germline V and J ends were trimmed by 6 bases and 5 bases, with 16 bases remaining between them.

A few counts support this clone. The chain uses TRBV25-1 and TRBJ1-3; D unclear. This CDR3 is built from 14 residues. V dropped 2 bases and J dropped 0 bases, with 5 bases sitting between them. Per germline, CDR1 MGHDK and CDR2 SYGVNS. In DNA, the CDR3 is TGTGCCAGCAGTGAAGGAAGCTCTGGAAACACCATATATTTT. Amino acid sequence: CASSEGSSGNTIYF.

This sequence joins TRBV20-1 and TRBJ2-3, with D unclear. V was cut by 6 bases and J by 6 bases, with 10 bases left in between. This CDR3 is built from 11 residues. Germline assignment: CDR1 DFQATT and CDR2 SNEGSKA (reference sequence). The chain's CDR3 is CSARAGDTQYF. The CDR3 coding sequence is TGCAGTGCCCGAGCCGGGGATACGCAGTATTTT.

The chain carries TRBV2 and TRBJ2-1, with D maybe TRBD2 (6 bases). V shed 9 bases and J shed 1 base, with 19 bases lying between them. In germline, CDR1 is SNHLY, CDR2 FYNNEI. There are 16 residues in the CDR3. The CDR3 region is CASTAQLARSYNEQFF. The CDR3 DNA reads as TGTGCCAGTACTGCACAACTAGCCAGATCCTACAATGAGCAGTTCTTC.

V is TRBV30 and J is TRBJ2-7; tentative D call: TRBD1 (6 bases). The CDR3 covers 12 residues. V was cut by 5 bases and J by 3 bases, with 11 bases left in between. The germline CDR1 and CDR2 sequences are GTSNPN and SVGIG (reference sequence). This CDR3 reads CAWGGQNYEQYF. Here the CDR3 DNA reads TGTGCCTGGGGGGGACAAAACTACGAGCAGTACTTC. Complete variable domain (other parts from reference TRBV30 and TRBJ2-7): SQTIHQWPATLVQPVGSPLSLECTVEGTSNPNLYWYRQAAGRGLQLLFYSVGIGQISSEVPQNLSASRPQDRQFILSSKKLLLSDSGFYLCAWGGQNYEQYFGPGTRLTVT.

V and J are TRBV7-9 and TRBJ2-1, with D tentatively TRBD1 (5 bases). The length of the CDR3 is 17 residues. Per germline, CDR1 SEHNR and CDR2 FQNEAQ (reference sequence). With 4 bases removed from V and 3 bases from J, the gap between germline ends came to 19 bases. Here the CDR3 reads CASSSSASRGGYNEQFF. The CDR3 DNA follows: TGTGCCAGCAGCTCCTCGGCAAGTAGGGGCGGCTACAATGAGCAGTTCTTC.

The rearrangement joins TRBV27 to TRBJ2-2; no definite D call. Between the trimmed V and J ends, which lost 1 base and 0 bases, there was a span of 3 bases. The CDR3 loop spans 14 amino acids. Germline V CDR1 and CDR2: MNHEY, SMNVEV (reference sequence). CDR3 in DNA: TGTGCCAGCAGTTTATGGGCGAACACCGGGGAGCTGTTTTTT. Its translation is CASSLWANTGELFF.

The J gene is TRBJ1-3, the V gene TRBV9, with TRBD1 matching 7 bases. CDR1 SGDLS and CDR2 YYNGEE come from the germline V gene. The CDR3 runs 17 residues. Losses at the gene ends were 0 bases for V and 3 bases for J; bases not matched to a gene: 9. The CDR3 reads CASSVGLQGIGGNTIYF. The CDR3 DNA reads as TGTGCCAGCAGCGTAGGTCTACAGGGGATCGGTGGAAACACCATATATTTT.

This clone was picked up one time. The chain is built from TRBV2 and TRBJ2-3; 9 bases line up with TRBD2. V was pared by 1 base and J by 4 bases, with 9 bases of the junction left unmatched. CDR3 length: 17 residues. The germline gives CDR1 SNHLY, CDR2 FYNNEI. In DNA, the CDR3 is TGTGCCAGCAGTGAAGAGGGGGAGGGACTAGCAGCAGATACGCAGTATTTT. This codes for CASSEEGEGLAADTQYF.

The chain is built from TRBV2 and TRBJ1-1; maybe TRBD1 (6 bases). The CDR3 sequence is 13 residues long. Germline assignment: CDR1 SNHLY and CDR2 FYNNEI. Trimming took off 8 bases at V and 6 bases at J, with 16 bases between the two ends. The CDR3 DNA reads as TGTGCCAGCCTTTGGGGGGGGGCCTCTGAAGCTTTCTTT. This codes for CASLWGGASEAFF.

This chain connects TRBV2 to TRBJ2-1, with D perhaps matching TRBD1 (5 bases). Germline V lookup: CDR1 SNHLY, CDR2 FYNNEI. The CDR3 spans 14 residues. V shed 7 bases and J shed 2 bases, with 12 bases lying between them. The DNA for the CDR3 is TGTGCCAGCAACACGGACATCACCTACAATGAGCAGTTCTTC. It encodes CASNTDITYNEQFF.

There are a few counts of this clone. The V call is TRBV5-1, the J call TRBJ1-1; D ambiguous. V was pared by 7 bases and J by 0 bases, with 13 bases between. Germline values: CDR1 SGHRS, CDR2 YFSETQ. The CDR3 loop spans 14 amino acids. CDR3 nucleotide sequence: TGCGCCAGCCGGGAGTCTCCCATGAACACTGAAGCTTTCTTT. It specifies CASRESPMNTEAFF.

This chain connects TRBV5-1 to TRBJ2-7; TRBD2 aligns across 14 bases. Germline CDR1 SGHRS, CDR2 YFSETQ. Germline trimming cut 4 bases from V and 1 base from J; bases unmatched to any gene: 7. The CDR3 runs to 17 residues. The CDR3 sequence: CASSMGLAGVFSYEQYF. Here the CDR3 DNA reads TGCGCCAGCAGCATGGGACTAGCGGGAGTCTTTTCCTACGAGCAGTACTTC.

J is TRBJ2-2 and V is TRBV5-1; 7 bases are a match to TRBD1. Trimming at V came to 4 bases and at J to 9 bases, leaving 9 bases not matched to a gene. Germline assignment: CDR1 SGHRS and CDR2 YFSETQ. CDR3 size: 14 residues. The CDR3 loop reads CASSVENRGRELFF. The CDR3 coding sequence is TGCGCCAGCAGCGTAGAGAACAGGGGAAGGGAGCTGTTTTTT.

The CDR3 here is CASSSGGEGYTF. The CDR3 nucleotides read TGTGCCAGCAGTTCCGGGGGCGAGGGCTACACCTTC. The chain uses TRBV6-5 and TRBJ1-2; perhaps TRBD1 as D (6 bases). CDR3 length: 12 amino acids. Germline V gene data show CDR1 as MNHEY and CDR2 as SVGAGI. Trimming stripped 4 bases from V and 8 bases from J, with 11 bases between.

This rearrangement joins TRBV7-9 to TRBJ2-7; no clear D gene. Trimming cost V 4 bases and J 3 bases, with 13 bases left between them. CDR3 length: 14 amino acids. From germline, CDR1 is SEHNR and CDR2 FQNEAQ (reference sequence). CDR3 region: CASSSLDGNYEQYV. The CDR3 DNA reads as TGTGCCAGCAGCTCGTTAGACGGAAACTACGAGCAGTACGTC.

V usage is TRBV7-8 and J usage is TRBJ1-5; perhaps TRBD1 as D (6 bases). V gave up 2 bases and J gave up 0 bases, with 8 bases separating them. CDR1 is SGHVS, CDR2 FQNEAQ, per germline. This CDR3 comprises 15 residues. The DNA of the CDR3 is TGTGCCAGCAGCTTACAGGGGCATAGCAATCAGCCCCAGCATTTT. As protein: CASSLQGHSNQPQHF.

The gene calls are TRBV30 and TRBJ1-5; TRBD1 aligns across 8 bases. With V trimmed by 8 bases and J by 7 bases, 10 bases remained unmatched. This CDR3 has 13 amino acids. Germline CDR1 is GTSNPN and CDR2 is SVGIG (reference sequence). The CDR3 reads CALGPGGRQPQHF. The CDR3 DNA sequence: TGTGCCCTAGGCCCAGGGGGCAGGCAGCCCCAGCATTTT.

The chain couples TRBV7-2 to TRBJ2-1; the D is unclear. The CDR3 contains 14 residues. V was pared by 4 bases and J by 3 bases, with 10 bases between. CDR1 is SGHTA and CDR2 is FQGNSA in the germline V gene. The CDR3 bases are TGTGCCAGCAGCTCCGTTGGGCTCTACAATGAGCAGTTCTTC. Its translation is CASSSVGLYNEQFF.

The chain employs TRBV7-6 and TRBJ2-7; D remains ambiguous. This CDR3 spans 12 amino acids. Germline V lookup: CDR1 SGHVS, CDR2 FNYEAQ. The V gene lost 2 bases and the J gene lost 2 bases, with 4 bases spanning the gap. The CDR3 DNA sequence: TGTGCCAGCAGCTTAAACCCCTACGAGCAGTACTTC. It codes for CASSLNPYEQYF. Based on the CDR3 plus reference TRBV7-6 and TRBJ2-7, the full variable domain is GAGVSQSPRYKVTKRGQDVALRCDPISGHVSLYWYRQALGQGPEFLTYFNYEAQQDKSGLPNDRFSAERPEGSISTLTIQRTEQRDSAMYRCASSLNPYEQYFGPGTRLTVT.

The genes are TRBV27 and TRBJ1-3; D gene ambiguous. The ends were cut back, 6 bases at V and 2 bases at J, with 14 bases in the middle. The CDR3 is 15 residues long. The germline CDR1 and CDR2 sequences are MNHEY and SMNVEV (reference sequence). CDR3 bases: TGTGCCAGCAGACCCTCTTCGAGCACTGGAAACACCATATATTTT. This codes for CASRPSSSTGNTIYF.

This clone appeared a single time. This CDR3 reads CASSPDRQETQYF. CDR3 sequence (DNA): TGTGCCAGCAGCCCGGACAGACAAGAGACCCAGTACTTC. This chain uses TRBV13 with TRBJ2-5; possibly TRBD1 for D (6 bases). Germline V CDR1 and CDR2: PRHDT, FYEKMQ (reference sequence). The V end lost 5 bases, the J end lost 2 bases, and 9 bases lay between the germline ends. This CDR3 region has 13 residues. The full variable domain, completed using reference TRBV13 and TRBJ2-5, is AAGVIQSPRHLIKEKRETATLKCYPIPRHDTVYWYQQGPGQDPQFLISFYEKMQSDKGSIPDRFSAQQFSDYHSELNMSSLELGDSALYFCASSPDRQETQYFGPGTRLLVL.

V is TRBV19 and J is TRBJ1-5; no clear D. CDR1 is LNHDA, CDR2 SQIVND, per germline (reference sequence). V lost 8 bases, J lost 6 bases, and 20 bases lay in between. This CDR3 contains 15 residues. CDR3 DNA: TGTGCCAGTCATATTTCCCGGGAGCCGGCTCAGCCCCAGCATTTT. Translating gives CASHISREPAQPQHF. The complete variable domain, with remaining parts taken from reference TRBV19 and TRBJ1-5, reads DGGITQSPKYLFRKEGQNVTLSCEQNLNHDAMYWYRQDPGQGLRLIYYSQIVNDFQKGDIAEGYSVSREKKESFPLTVTSAQKNPTAFYLCASHISREPAQPQHFGDGTRLSIL.